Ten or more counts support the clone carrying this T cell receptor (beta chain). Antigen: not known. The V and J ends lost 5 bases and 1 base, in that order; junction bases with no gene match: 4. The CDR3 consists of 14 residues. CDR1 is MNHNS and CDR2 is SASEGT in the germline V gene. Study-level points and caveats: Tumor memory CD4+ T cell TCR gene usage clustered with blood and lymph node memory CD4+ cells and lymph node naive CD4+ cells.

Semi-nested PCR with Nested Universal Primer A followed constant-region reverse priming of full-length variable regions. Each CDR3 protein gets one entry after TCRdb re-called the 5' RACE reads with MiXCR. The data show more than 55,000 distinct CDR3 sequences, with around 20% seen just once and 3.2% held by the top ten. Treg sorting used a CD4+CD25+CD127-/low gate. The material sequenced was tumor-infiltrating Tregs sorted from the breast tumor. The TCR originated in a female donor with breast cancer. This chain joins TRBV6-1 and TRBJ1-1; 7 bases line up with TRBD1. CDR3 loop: CASSRQGRNTEAFF. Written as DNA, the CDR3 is TGTGCCAGCAGTCGACAGGGTAGGAACACTGAAGCTTTCTTT.